This T cell receptor (beta chain) was identified during a study of T-cell reconstitution after alpha-beta-depleted transplantation in children. The study's findings and limits: Newly generated T cells supplied most T-cell counts and diversity one year post-transplant. Expanded graft clones, several hundred of them, were reportedly the source of alpha-beta T cells about two months after transplant. Surviving recipient T cells and thymic progenitors underlay high day-60 TCRbeta diversity in some patients.

As to this clonotype: Its specificity is unknown.

Unique molecular identifiers tagged the TCRbeta library. TCRdb re-derived calls from the PCR reads in MiXCR, one entry per CDR3 protein. The table records approximately 1,000,000 distinct CDR3 sequences, less than 30% of them present only once. The CDR3 is made up of 14 amino acids. From germline, CDR1 is MNHNS and CDR2 SASEGT. V was trimmed by 4 bases and J by 1 base, leaving 9 bases between them. The rearrangement uses TRBV6-1 and TRBJ2-3; unclear D gene. The sample consisted of PBMCs, mostly from graft donor cells, taken 360 days after TCRalphabeta/CD19-depleted stem cell transplant. The source is a boy in the first two years of life who had a stem cell transplant for SCID, so the T cells may come from the graft donor. The CDR3 sequence: CASSVSRGTDTQYF. In nucleotides, the CDR3 is TGTGCCAGCAGTGTTAGCAGAGGCACAGATACGCAGTATTTT.